The 20 T cell receptor beta chains listed next were all sequenced from one sample in a study of blood T cells in healthy people across ages. Next came a second PCR, run for about 6 to 11 cycles, which used a sample-barcoded 5' primer along with a J-beta primer mix. TCRdb reanalysed the 5' RACE reads using MiXCR and keeps one entry per CDR3 protein. The sample carries more than 550,000 distinct CDR3 sequences, approximately 21% recorded once. Material for sequencing was blood. All receptors come from a man aged 70-80 years in good health.

The CDR3 is CASSLRLARNIQYF. CDR3 DNA: TGCGCCAGCAGCCTACGACTAGCGAGGAACATTCAGTACTTC. The chain joins TRBV5-1 to TRBJ2-4, with 8 bases matching TRBD2. The germline V gene has CDR1 SGHRS and CDR2 YFSETQ. The V segment lost 4 bases and the J segment 7 bases; nucleotides outside the gene matches: 7. The CDR3 runs to 14 residues.

This clonotype was counted only a few times. The V gene is TRBV5-1, the J gene TRBJ2-1, with 8 bases that match TRBD2. The J segment lost 6 bases and the V segment lost 4 bases, leaving 6 bases of the junction unmatched. The CDR3 length is 14 residues. The germline V gene has CDR1 SGHRS and CDR2 YFSETQ. The CDR3 is CASSEGLEGNEQFF. The CDR3, as DNA: TGCGCCAGCAGCGAGGGACTAGAGGGCAATGAGCAGTTCTTC.

The J gene is TRBJ2-5, the V gene TRBV3-1; D might be TRBD2 (5 bases). TRBJ2-1 explains the end of the DNA better; the J call may be wrong. The CDR3 extends over 14 amino acids. Per the germline V gene, CDR1 is LGHDT and CDR2 is YNNKEL (reference sequence). The DNA for the CDR3 is TGTGCCAGCAGCCAAGATGCGGGTTTCGGGGAGCAGTTCTTC. It encodes CASSQDAGFGEQFF.

The chain joins TRBV7-3 to TRBJ2-1; TRBD1 matches 12 bases. CDR1 and CDR2 from the germline V gene are SGHTA and FQGTGA. J lost 8 bases, V lost 2 bases, and 10 bases had no gene match. The CDR3 is made up of 17 amino acids. CDR3 in DNA: TGTGCCAGCAGCTTACAGGGGGGACAGGGGGCTGTGGATGAGCAGTTCTTC. It encodes CASSLQGGQGAVDEQFF.

This clonotype was seen a few times. The genes are TRBV5-1 and TRBJ2-3, with 7 bases matching TRBD2. In germline, CDR1 is SGHRS, CDR2 YFSETQ. The CDR3 consists of 16 residues. V was clipped by 3 bases and J by 0 bases; unmatched bases: 7. CDR3 nucleotide sequence: TGCGCCAGCAGCTCCCGGGGGGATACTAGCACAGATACGCAGTATTTT. Translating gives CASSSRGDTSTDTQYF.

The CDR3 spells CASSQDSKRGGRSYNEQFF. CDR3 nucleotide sequence: TGCGCCAGCAGCCAAGATAGTAAGCGGGGGGGCCGCTCCTACAATGAGCAGTTCTTC. The J gene is TRBJ2-1, the V gene TRBV4-1; TRBD2 agrees at 10 bases. The CDR3 sequence is 19 residues long. Losses at the gene ends were 0 bases for V and 0 bases for J; bases not matched to a gene: 8. CDR1 and CDR2 (germline): MGHRA, YSYEKL.

This clonotype was counted a single time. A single base separates this from a much larger clone, so it may be a read error. The chain joins TRBV5-1 to TRBJ1-4, with TRBD1 matching 7 bases. Germline assignment: CDR1 SGHRS and CDR2 YFSETQ. The CDR3 contains 14 residues. This CDR3 reads CVSSSTGPNEKLFF. Written as DNA, the CDR3 is TGCGTCAGCAGCTCGACAGGGCCTAATGAAAAACTGTTTTTT.

This sequence joins TRBV10-3 and TRBJ2-2; D is possibly TRBD2 (5 bases). Trimming took 6 bases from V and 5 from J, leaving 10 bases between them. CDR1 and CDR2 (germline): ENHRY, SYGVKD. This CDR3 contains 13 residues. CDR3 residues: CAIRARETGELFF. Here the CDR3 DNA reads TGTGCCATCAGGGCGAGGGAAACCGGGGAGCTGTTTTTT.

This clonotype was counted a few times. The genes are TRBV30 and TRBJ1-5; 10 nucleotides line up with TRBD1. Germline V gives CDR1 GTSNPN, CDR2 SVGIG (reference sequence). The V gene end was trimmed by 5 bases and the J gene end by 7 bases; junction bases not matched to a gene: 8. The CDR3 is made up of 14 amino acids. The CDR3 region is CAWSTGQGRQPQHF. CDR3 nucleotide sequence: TGTGCCTGGTCCACGGGACAGGGGCGCCAGCCCCAGCATTTT.

This clonotype was counted only a few times. Here the CDR3 reads CASSQRQGRTEAFF. The CDR3 DNA is TGCGCCAGCAGCCAAAGGCAGGGACGCACTGAAGCTTTCTTT. The rearrangement joins TRBV4-3 to TRBJ1-1, with D maybe TRBD1 (5 bases). The germline V gene has CDR1 LGHNA and CDR2 YSLEER. V lost 2 bases and J 4 bases, leaving 11 bases between the germline ends. CDR3 length equals 14 residues.

The CDR3 nucleotides are TGTGCCAGCAGCTTACGAACCGGGACAGGGTTTCGTGGGGGAAAAGAGACCCAGTACTTC. Its translation: CASSLRTGTGFRGGKETQYF. The chain employs TRBV7-8 and TRBJ2-5; 9 bases match TRBD1. The germline CDR1 and CDR2 sequences are SGHVS and FQNEAQ. The V and J ends lost 2 bases and 3 bases, in that order; junction bases with no gene match: 19. The CDR3 has 20 residues.

This clonotype was detected only once. The junction departs from germline at one end; a sequencing error may be responsible. The J gene is TRBJ2-2, the V gene TRBV28; possible D gene TRBD2, 6 bases. This CDR3 is built from 15 residues. Germline V gives CDR1 MDHEN, CDR2 SYDVKM. CDR3 coding DNA: TGTGCCAGCAGTTTGCCCCAGGGTAGGACCGGGGGGCTGTTTTTT. This translates into CASSLPQGRTGGLFF.

V gene TRBV6-1 combines with J gene TRBJ2-1, with D perhaps matching TRBD2 (5 bases). The DNA end is more similar to TRBJ2-7, so the J call may be wrong. The CDR3 has 11 amino acids. Looked up from germline, CDR1 is MNHNS and CDR2 is SASEGT. Here the CDR3 DNA reads TGTGCCATCTTAGACTACTACGAGCAGTACTTC. Translated: CAILDYYEQYF.

A word on this clonotype: The conserved phenylalanine or tryptophan normally closing the CDR3 is absent here, so this likely arose from a read error. This chain uses TRBV10-3 with TRBJ2-5; D not resolved. There are 13 residues in the CDR3. In germline, CDR1 is ENHRY, CDR2 SYGVKD. The germline V and J ends were trimmed by 2 bases and 1 base, with 5 bases remaining between them. The CDR3 spells CAISERVQETQYL. The CDR3 region has the DNA TGTGCCATCAGTGAGCGGGTCCAAGAGACCCAGTACCTC.

This clonotype has a handful of counts. This sequence joins TRBV9 and TRBJ1-2; unclear D gene. V was trimmed by 0 bases and J by 4 bases, leaving 13 bases between them. The CDR3 has 15 amino acids. Germline assignment: CDR1 SGDLS and CDR2 YYNGEE. This CDR3 is CASSVVWRMSYGYTF. CDR3 coding DNA: TGTGCCAGCAGCGTAGTCTGGAGGATGAGCTATGGCTACACCTTC. The full variable domain, completed using reference TRBV9 and TRBJ1-2, is DSGVTQTPKHLITATGQRVTLRCSPRSGDLSVYWYQQSLDQGLQFLIQYYNGEERAKGNILERFSAQQFPDLHSELNLSSLELGDSALYFCASSVVWRMSYGYTFGSGTRLTVV.

This chain connects TRBV6-6 to TRBJ2-1, with 8 bases lining up with TRBD2. CDR1 and CDR2 from the germline V gene are MNHNY and SVGAGI (reference sequence). There are 16 residues in the CDR3. The J segment lost 0 bases and the V segment lost 6 bases, leaving 7 bases of the junction unmatched. The CDR3 DNA reads TGTGCCAGCAGGATATTAAGCGGGAGCTCCTACAATGAGCAGTTCTTC. This encodes CASRILSGSSYNEQFF.

This clonotype was counted only a few times. This sequence joins TRBV9 and TRBJ1-4; TRBD1 might be the D (5 bases). This CDR3 comprises 14 residues. V shed 0 bases and J shed 12 bases, with 15 bases lying between them. The germline gives CDR1 SGDLS, CDR2 YYNGEE. In nucleotides, the CDR3 is TGTGCCAGCAGCGTAGGGTCCGGCGCCAGGGAACTGTTTTTT. Its translation: CASSVGSGARELFF.

This chain links TRBV27 with TRBJ1-3; D call uncertain. Germline assignment: CDR1 MNHEY and CDR2 SMNVEV (reference sequence). V dropped 0 bases and J dropped 0 bases, with 6 bases sitting between them. There are 15 residues in the CDR3. The CDR3 DNA follows: TGTGCCAGCAGTTTATCGATGGGCTCTGGAAACACCATATATTTT. Protein sequence: CASSLSMGSGNTIYF.

The chain uses TRBV20-1 and TRBJ1-4; TRBD1 matches 11 bases. V shed 5 bases, J shed 4 bases, and the junction held 6 bases outside the gene matches. Germline assignment: CDR1 DFQATT and CDR2 SNEGSKA (reference sequence). The CDR3 has 15 residues. The CDR3, as DNA: TGCAGTGCTCCGGACAGGGGGCGGGTTAATGAAAAACTGTTTTTT. Translating it yields CSAPDRGRVNEKLFF.

The V and J genes are TRBV5-1 and TRBJ2-3; TRBD2 is a possible D gene (6 bases). Germline V CDR1 and CDR2: SGHRS, YFSETQ. The CDR3 covers 15 residues. The V and J ends lost 3 bases and 5 bases respectively, with 16 bases between them. The CDR3 coding sequence is TGCGCCAGCAGCTCAACTAGCAGTCAGGGAGATACGCAGTATTTT. Protein product: CASSSTSSQGDTQYF.